This TCR beta chain was identified in a study of cytomegalovirus exposure and HLA in healthy donors. Remarks on this clone: Antigen: not known.

Both 60 Vbeta primers and 13 Jbeta primers went into the PCR. The table came from immunoSEQ multiplex PCR; TCRdb's copy has only in-frame clones and leaves some out. The sample lists some 160,000 clones, 80% occurring once. Regarding the study as a whole: In a later analysis, several top co-occurrence clusters appeared linked to parvovirus B19, influenza, CMV and Epstein-Barr virus. Earlier findings revealed that most TCR beta V segments proved productive either about 87% or about 30% of the time. In a later analysis, compared with equally common non-associated chains, HLA-associated beta chains were more expanded.

This TCR derives from a man aged 35 to 55 in good health and CMV-seronegative. Specimen: PBMCs.

The CDR3 nucleotides are TGTGCCAGCAGTCTGAGCGGTCCCAGGGGCTACGAGCAGTACTTC. Translating gives CASSLSGPRGYEQYF. The chain joins TRBV6-5 to TRBJ2-7, with a tentative D call TRBD1 (6 bases). The CDR3 consists of 15 residues. Trimming stripped 5 bases from V and 3 bases from J, with 17 bases between. Germline V gene sequence: CDR1 MNHEY, CDR2 SVGAGI.